What follows is one T cell receptor beta chain and its context. Per the original methods: It was from reference gene primer amplification that nucleated cell counts were estimated. The protocol was immunoSEQ multiplex PCR, while the TCRdb copy is restricted to in-frame clones and leaves out a portion. The V and J calls and clone size come from that table; D and trimming were worked out from the DNA. The repertoire consists of roughly 170,000 clones, with 75% to 80% occurring once and the leading ten covering roughly 28%. This sample was taken from a study of blood T cell repertoires in COVID-19. About the study: Sites in the United States, Italy and Spain provided acute and convalescent COVID-19 samples. The cDNA or gDNA used as material had been derived from T cells, B-cell-depleted T cells, or PBMCs.

V lost 5 bases and J lost 5; bases outside the gene matches: 17. This CDR3 has 17 amino acids. Per germline, CDR1 SGHNT and CDR2 YYREEE (reference sequence). Input material: peripheral blood. The rearrangement uses TRBV5-4 and TRBJ1-2, with 8 bases identical to TRBD1. The receptor was derived from a woman in her 70s with acute or convalescent COVID-19. Here the CDR3 DNA reads TGTGCCAGCAGTCACCCCACCGAGACAGGGGCCAGGTATGGCTACACCTTC. This translates into CASSHPTETGARYGYTF.